This T cell receptor beta chain was documented in a study of CXCR3-negative and CXCR3-positive naive CD8 T cells. Study-wide results and limits: CXCR3-positive naive cells carried more hydrophobic TRB CDR3s than CXCR3-negative ones.

Concerning this clonotype: Antigen specificity is unknown.

The study made its TRB cDNA libraries by 5' RACE, adding UMI labels. TCRdb re-called the 5' RACE reads and shows each CDR3 protein once, DNA omitted. The sample's table shows around 4,700 distinct CDR3 sequences. This clonotype was obtained from a human donor in good health. Some clones in this sample may be carry-over from other donors' samples. The sequenced sample consisted of naive CXCR3+ CD8+ T cells from blood. The sample's subset: CD45RO-CCR7+CD27+CD95- naive CD8+ T cells expressing CXCR3 (TNR3+).

The CDR3 protein is CSAIGTSRSYNEQFF. The chain links TRBV29-1 to TRBJ2-1; the TCRdb call, TRBD2, lacks DNA for checking. Germline CDR1 and CDR2: SQVTM and ANQGSEA. CDR3 length equals 15 residues.